This paragraph reports one T cell receptor (beta chain). Patients at the Seattle site were enrolled during active infection and followed longitudinally. The CDR3 is 18 residues long. V lost 0 bases to trimming and J lost 0 bases; unmatched junction nucleotides: 8. The germline V gene has CDR1 SEHNR and CDR2 FQNEAQ (reference sequence). This sample was taken from a study of blood T cell repertoires in COVID-19. Whole-study context: In each case, the material was cDNA or gDNA derived from T cells, B-cell-depleted T cells, or PBMCs.

The repertoire was sequenced with immunoSEQ multiplex PCR; TCRdb's copy has only in-frame clones and lacks some. Of roughly 180,000 clones in the sample, 80% to 90% were seen once. This clonotype was sampled from a woman between 40 and 50 years old with COVID-19, enrolled during active disease. The sample was peripheral blood. This sequence joins TRBV7-9 and TRBJ2-1, with 7 bases fitting TRBD2. CDR3 sequence reads: CASSLAERGSYSYNEQFF. The CDR3 nucleotides read TGTGCCAGCAGCTTAGCGGAGCGGGGAAGCTACTCCTACAATGAGCAGTTCTTC.